Shown below are 22 T cell receptor beta chains from a single sample sequenced in a study of blood T cell repertoires in COVID-19. The assay was immunoSEQ multiplex PCR, and TCRdb's table has in-frame clones only and misses some. The sample has under 300,000 clones; 88% are singletons. Sample: PBMCs or T cells enriched from blood (not recorded which). The source is a woman aged 40 to 49 with acute COVID-19.

V gene TRBV5-8 combines with J gene TRBJ1-5; D call uncertain. Trimming removed 1 base at V and 2 bases at J, with 7 bases between. The length of the CDR3 is 14 residues. Germline CDR1 reads SGHTS; CDR2 reads YDEGEE. This chain's CDR3 is CASSLRGGNQPQHF. CDR3 DNA: TGTGCCAGCAGCTTGCGGGGTGGCAATCAGCCCCAGCATTTT.

The chain employs TRBV5-1 and TRBJ2-5; 9 bases line up with TRBD2. The V gene's germline CDR1 is SGHRS and CDR2 YFSETQ. The CDR3 runs to 15 residues. The V gene end was trimmed by 1 base and the J gene end by 2 bases; junction bases not matched to a gene: 3. CDR3 loop: CASSLYSGGQETQYF. CDR3 nucleotides: TGCGCCAGCAGCTTGTATAGCGGGGGTCAAGAGACCCAGTACTTC.

V and J are TRBV9 and TRBJ2-1, with 12 bases that match TRBD2. CDR1 SGDLS and CDR2 YYNGEE come from the germline V gene. V gave up 3 bases and J gave up 3 bases; unmatched junction bases: 1. This CDR3 comprises 15 residues. The CDR3 loop is CASSGTSGNYNEQFF. CDR3 DNA sequence: TGTGCCAGCAGCGGGACTAGCGGGAACTACAATGAGCAGTTCTTC.

This rearrangement joins TRBV3-1 (or the pseudogene TRBV3-2) to TRBJ2-1; TRBD2 is a possible D gene (5 bases). The CDR3 is made up of 16 amino acids. V was clipped by 4 bases and J by 5 bases, with 18 bases between them. CDR1 and CDR2 from the germline V gene are LGHDT and YNNKEL (reference sequence). The CDR3 bases are TGTGCCAGCAGCCCCAGACTAACAAAGAAAGACAATGAGCAGTTCTTC. This translates into CASSPRLTKKDNEQFF.

The chain employs TRBV5-1 and TRBJ1-1, with D tentatively TRBD1 (6 bases). V lost 0 bases to trimming and J lost 8 bases, with 11 bases between them. The germline V gene has CDR1 SGHRS and CDR2 YFSETQ. This CDR3 comprises 13 residues. The CDR3, as DNA: TGCGCCAGCAGCTTGGCAGGGGACCGAGAAGCTTTCTTT. Residues: CASSLAGDREAFF. Full variable domain (missing parts from reference TRBV5-1 and TRBJ1-1): KAGVTQTPRYLIKTRGQQVTLSCSPISGHRSVSWYQQTPGQGLQFLFEYFSETQRNKGNFPGRFSGRQFSNSRSEMNVSTLELGDSALYLCASSLAGDREAFFGQGTRLTVV.

The chain has TRBV6-6 and TRBJ1-2, with TRBD1 as a possible D gene (6 bases). Trimming removed 8 bases at V and 7 bases at J, with 20 bases between. The germline CDR1 and CDR2 sequences are MNHNY and SVGAGI (reference sequence). The CDR3 totals 14 residues. The CDR3 loop reads CASEEQGKLGGYTF. For the CDR3, the DNA is TGTGCCAGCGAGGAACAGGGCAAACTTGGTGGCTACACCTTC.

There are a few counts of this clone. The V call is TRBV30, the J call TRBJ2-5; 8 bases are a match to TRBD1. There are 14 residues in the CDR3. Germline lookup yields CDR1 GTSNPN and CDR2 SVGIG (reference sequence). V lost 0 bases to trimming and J lost 5 bases; unmatched junction nucleotides: 5. This CDR3 reads CAWSVPGGWETQYF. CDR3 nucleotides: TGTGCCTGGAGTGTACCAGGGGGCTGGGAGACCCAGTACTTC. The complete variable domain, with remaining parts taken from reference TRBV30 and TRBJ2-5, reads SQTIHQWPATLVQPVGSPLSLECTVEGTSNPNLYWYRQAAGRGLQLLFYSVGIGQISSEVPQNLSASRPQDRQFILSSKKLLLSDSGFYLCAWSVPGGWETQYFGPGTRLLVL.

The chain uses TRBV6-5 and TRBJ2-6, with TRBD2 as a possible D gene (6 bases). Germline V gene sequence: CDR1 MNHEY, CDR2 SVGAGI. The CDR3 is 15 residues long. With 7 bases removed from V and 2 bases from J, the gap between germline ends came to 12 bases. CDR3 DNA: TGTGCCAGCACCGAAGGAGGGGCTGGGGCCAACGTCCTGACTTTC. As protein: CASTEGGAGANVLTF.

The rearrangement links TRBV5-1 to TRBJ1-2; D gene ambiguous. The germline V gene has CDR1 SGHRS and CDR2 YFSETQ. CDR3 length: 12 residues. Trimming left V 3 bases short and J 3 bases short, with 6 bases between. The CDR3 here is CASSYTDYGYTF. In DNA, the CDR3 is TGCGCCAGCAGCTACACAGACTATGGCTACACCTTC.

The gene calls are TRBV15 and TRBJ2-7; 11 nucleotides line up with TRBD1. The V gene's germline CDR1 is LNHNV and CDR2 YYDKDF (reference sequence). The J segment lost 4 bases and the V segment lost 4 bases, leaving 6 bases of the junction unmatched. The CDR3 sequence is 15 residues long. In DNA form, the CDR3 reads TGTGCCACCAGCACCCGGGACAGGGGGTCATACGAGCAGTACTTC. It encodes CATSTRDRGSYEQYF.

The V call is TRBV7-2, the J call TRBJ1-2; D gene uncertain. Trimming shortened V by 5 bases and J by 3 bases, and 13 bases separated the two germline ends. CDR1 SGHTA and CDR2 FQGNSA come from the germline V gene. The CDR3 is made up of 14 amino acids. The CDR3 region is CASSALAGDYGYTF. CDR3 nucleotide sequence: TGTGCCAGCAGCGCCCTCGCGGGTGACTATGGCTACACCTTC.

The CDR3 DNA follows: TGCGCCAGCAGGGCTAGCGGGGGGCAAGAGACCCAGTACTTC. This encodes CASRASGGQETQYF. V and J are TRBV5-1 and TRBJ2-5; 11 bases agree with TRBD2. CDR1 and CDR2 from the germline V gene are SGHRS and YFSETQ. Trimming took 5 bases from V and 2 from J; bases not matched to a gene: 2. The CDR3 totals 14 residues.

V gene TRBV9 combines with J gene TRBJ1-3; a weak D match, TRBD1 (6 bases). CDR1 is SGDLS and CDR2 is YYNGEE in the germline V gene. CDR3 length: 16 amino acids. Trimming removed 0 bases at V and 0 bases at J, with 10 bases between. CDR3 DNA: TGTGCCAGCAGCGTAGGCACCAGGGGCTCTGGAAACACCATATATTTT. Translation: CASSVGTRGSGNTIYF. Variable domain in full (rest from reference TRBV9 and TRBJ1-3): DSGVTQTPKHLITATGQRVTLRCSPRSGDLSVYWYQQSLDQGLQFLIQYYNGEERAKGNILERFSAQQFPDLHSELNLSSLELGDSALYFCASSVGTRGSGNTIYFGEGSWLTVV.

The chain employs TRBV12-3 or TRBV12-4 and TRBJ1-2, with unresolved D. The CDR3 runs 13 residues. The V and J ends lost 7 bases and 1 base respectively, with 10 bases between them. CDR3 residues: CASTLGSNYGYTF. The CDR3 DNA reads as TGTGCCAGCACCTTAGGGAGTAACTATGGCTACACCTTC.

The genes are TRBV5-1 and TRBJ2-1; 11 bases match TRBD2. CDR1 and CDR2 from the germline V gene are SGHRS and YFSETQ. Trimming cost V 2 bases and J 5 bases; bases outside gene matches: 12. The CDR3 consists of 18 residues. CDR3 protein: CASSLLAGGPEGHNEQFF. DNA for the CDR3: TGCGCCAGCAGCTTATTAGCGGGGGGGCCGGAGGGACACAATGAGCAGTTCTTC. The full variable domain, in which reference TRBV5-1 and TRBJ2-1 provide the parts outside the CDR3, is KAGVTQTPRYLIKTRGQQVTLSCSPISGHRSVSWYQQTPGQGLQFLFEYFSETQRNKGNFPGRFSGRQFSNSRSEMNVSTLELGDSALYLCASSLLAGGPEGHNEQFFGPGTRLTVL.

The V and J genes are TRBV5-4 and TRBJ1-2, with TRBD1 as a possible D gene (6 bases). CDR1 is SGHNT and CDR2 is YYREEE in the germline V gene (reference sequence). V lost 2 bases to trimming and J lost 4 bases, with 18 bases between them. The CDR3 totals 16 residues. The CDR3 is CASSFPQGGGGYGYTF. CDR3 bases: TGTGCCAGCAGCTTTCCACAGGGTGGCGGTGGCTATGGCTACACCTTC.

The chain links TRBV2 to TRBJ2-1, with no clear D. The CDR3 totals 13 residues. Germline loops: CDR1 SNHLY, CDR2 FYNNEI. V dropped 3 bases and J dropped 8 bases, with 11 bases sitting between them. CDR3 DNA sequence: TGTGCCAGCAGTGACGTCCAGGAAGATGAGCAGTTCTTC. Protein sequence: CASSDVQEDEQFF.

This clone was recorded only once. The chain recombines TRBV2 with TRBJ1-4; 8 nucleotides match TRBD1. V dropped 6 bases and J dropped 0; count of bases not matched to a gene: 6. Germline CDR1 SNHLY, CDR2 FYNNEI. The CDR3 has 16 amino acids. For the CDR3, the DNA is TGTGCCAGCAGGGGACAGGCTACAGCAACTAATGAAAAACTGTTTTTT. Amino acids: CASRGQATATNEKLFF. The variable domain in full, with the rest retrieved from reference TRBV2 and TRBJ1-4, is EPEVTQTPSHQVTQMGQEVILRCVPISNHLYFYWYRQILGQKVEFLVSFYNNEISEKSEIFDDQFSVERPDGSNFTLKIRSTKLEDSAMYFCASRGQATATNEKLFFGSGTQLSVL.

V is TRBV7-2 and J is TRBJ2-5; a weak D match, TRBD2 (5 bases). Germline CDR1 is SGHTA and CDR2 is FQGNSA. The length of the CDR3 is 14 residues. V was cut by 7 bases and J by 4 bases, with 16 bases left in between. CDR3 region: CASNSGFFGETQYF. CDR3 DNA: TGTGCCAGCAACTCGGGGTTCTTCGGAGAGACCCAGTACTTC.

The CDR3 nucleotides read TGTGCCAGCAGTTCCCTTGGGACTAGCGACACCTACGAGCAGTACGTC. It encodes CASSSLGTSDTYEQYV. The chain recombines TRBV6-7 with TRBJ2-7, with TRBD2 identical over 10 bases. TRBV6-7 is an ORF, with its function uncertain. The CDR3 covers 16 residues. The J segment lost 2 bases and the V segment lost 4 bases, leaving 8 bases of the junction unmatched.

The rearrangement uses TRBV30 and TRBJ2-7; D might be TRBD1 (6 bases). The V end was cut by 3 bases, the J end by 2 bases, with 17 bases between. The CDR3 length is 15 residues. Germline V gene lookup returns CDR1 GTSNPN and CDR2 SVGIG (reference sequence). The CDR3 DNA reads TGTGCCTGGAGACCTGGGTGGGACAACCCCTACGAGCAGTACTTC. Its protein product is CAWRPGWDNPYEQYF.

The rearrangement uses TRBV4-3 and TRBJ2-2; 8 bases map to TRBD2. Germline V lookup: CDR1 LGHNA, CDR2 YSLEER. The V segment lost 1 base and the J segment 8 bases; nucleotides outside the gene matches: 9. The CDR3 is made up of 16 amino acids. CDR3 in DNA: TGCGCCAGCAGCCAAGGGTTGGCTAGCGGGCGGGGGGAGCTGTTTTTT. Its translation is CASSQGLASGRGELFF.